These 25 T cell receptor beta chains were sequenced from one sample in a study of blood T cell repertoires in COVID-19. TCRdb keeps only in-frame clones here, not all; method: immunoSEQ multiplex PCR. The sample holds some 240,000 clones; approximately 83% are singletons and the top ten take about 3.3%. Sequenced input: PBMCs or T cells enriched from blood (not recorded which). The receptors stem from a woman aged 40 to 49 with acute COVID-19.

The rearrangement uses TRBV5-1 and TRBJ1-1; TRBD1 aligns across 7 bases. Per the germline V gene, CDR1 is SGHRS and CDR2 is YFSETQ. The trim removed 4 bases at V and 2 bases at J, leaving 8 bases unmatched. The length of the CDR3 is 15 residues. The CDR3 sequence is CASSLPDRRNTEAFF. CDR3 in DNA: TGCGCCAGCAGCCTTCCGGACAGGCGAAACACTGAAGCTTTCTTT.

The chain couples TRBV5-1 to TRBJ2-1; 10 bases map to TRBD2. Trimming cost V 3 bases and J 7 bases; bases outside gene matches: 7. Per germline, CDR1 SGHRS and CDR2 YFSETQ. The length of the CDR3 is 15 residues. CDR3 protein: CASSSTIAGGNEQFF. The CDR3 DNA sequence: TGCGCCAGCAGCTCAACCATAGCGGGAGGTAATGAGCAGTTCTTC.

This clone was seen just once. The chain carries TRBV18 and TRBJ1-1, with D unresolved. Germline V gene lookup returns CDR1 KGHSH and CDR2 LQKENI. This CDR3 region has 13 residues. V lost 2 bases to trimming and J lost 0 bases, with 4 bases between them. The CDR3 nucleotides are TGTGCCAGCTCACCAATCATGAACACTGAAGCTTTCTTT. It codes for CASSPIMNTEAFF.

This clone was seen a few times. CDR3 sequence (DNA): TGTGCCAGCAGGGGTGGCGGGATTGCCGGGGAGCTGTTTTTT. The encoded protein is CASRGGGIAGELFF. The J gene is TRBJ2-2, the V gene TRBV7-8; tentative D call: TRBD2 (6 bases). Trimming pared 6 bases from V and 6 bases from J, leaving 14 bases between. There are 14 residues in the CDR3. The germline CDR1 and CDR2 sequences are SGHVS and FQNEAQ.

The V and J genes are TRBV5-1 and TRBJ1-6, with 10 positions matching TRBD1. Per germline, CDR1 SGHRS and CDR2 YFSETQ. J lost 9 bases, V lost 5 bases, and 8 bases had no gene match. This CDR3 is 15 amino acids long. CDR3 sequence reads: CASSSGTGVGSPLHF. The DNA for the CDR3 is TGCGCCAGCAGTTCTGGGACAGGGGTCGGTTCACCCCTCCACTTT.

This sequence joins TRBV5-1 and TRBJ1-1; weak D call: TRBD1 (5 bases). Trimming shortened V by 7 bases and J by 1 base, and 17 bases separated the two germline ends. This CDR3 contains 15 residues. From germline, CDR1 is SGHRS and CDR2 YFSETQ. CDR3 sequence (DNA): TGCGCCAGCGCGAAGCAGCTTGGACAGAACACTGAAGCTTTCTTT. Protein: CASAKQLGQNTEAFF.

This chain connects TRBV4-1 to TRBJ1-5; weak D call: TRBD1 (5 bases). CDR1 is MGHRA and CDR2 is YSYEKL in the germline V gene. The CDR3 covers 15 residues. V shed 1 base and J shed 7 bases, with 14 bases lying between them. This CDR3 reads CASSQGVGGDQPQHF. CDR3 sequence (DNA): TGCGCCAGCAGCCAAGGTGTGGGGGGAGACCAGCCCCAGCATTTT.

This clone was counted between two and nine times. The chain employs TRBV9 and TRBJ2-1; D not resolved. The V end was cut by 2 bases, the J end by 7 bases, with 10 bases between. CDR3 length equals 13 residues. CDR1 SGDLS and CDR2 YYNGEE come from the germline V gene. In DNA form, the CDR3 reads TGTGCCAGCAGCGTTAGTGCGTGGAATGAGCAGTTCTTC. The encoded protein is CASSVSAWNEQFF.

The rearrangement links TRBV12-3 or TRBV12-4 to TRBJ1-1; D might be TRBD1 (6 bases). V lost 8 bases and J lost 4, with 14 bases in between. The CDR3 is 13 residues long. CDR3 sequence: CASGYRVSTEAFF. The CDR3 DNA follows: TGTGCCAGCGGGTACAGGGTAAGCACTGAAGCTTTCTTT.

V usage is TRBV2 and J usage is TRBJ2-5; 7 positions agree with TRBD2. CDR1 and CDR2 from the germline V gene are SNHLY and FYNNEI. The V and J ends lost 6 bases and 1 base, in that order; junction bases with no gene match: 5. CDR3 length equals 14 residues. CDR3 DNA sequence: TGTGCCAGCAGATGGGGGGGGAGCCAAGAGACCCAGTACTTC. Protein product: CASRWGGSQETQYF.

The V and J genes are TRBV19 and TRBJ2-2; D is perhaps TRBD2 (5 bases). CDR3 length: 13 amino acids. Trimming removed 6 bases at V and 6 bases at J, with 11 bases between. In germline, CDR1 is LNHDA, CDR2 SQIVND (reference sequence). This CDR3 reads CASSMVGAGELFF. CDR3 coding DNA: TGTGCCAGTAGCATGGTCGGGGCCGGGGAGCTGTTTTTT. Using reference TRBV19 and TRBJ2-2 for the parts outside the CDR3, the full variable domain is DGGITQSPKYLFRKEGQNVTLSCEQNLNHDAMYWYRQDPGQGLRLIYYSQIVNDFQKGDIAEGYSVSREKKESFPLTVTSAQKNPTAFYLCASSMVGAGELFFGEGSRLTVL.

Here the CDR3 DNA reads TGTGCCAGCAGTTTAGAAGGAGGGGGCGGCTACACCTTC. Residues: CASSLEGGGGYTF. This chain connects TRBV12-3 or TRBV12-4 to TRBJ1-2, with TRBD1 matching 7 bases. V trimming: 1 base; J trimming: 8 bases; junction bases outside the gene matches: 4. CDR3 size: 13 residues.

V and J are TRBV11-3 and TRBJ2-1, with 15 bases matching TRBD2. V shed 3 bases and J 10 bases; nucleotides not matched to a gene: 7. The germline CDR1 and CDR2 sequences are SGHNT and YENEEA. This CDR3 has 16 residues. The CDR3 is CASSFWGLAGGQEQFF. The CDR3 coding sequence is TGTGCCAGCAGCTTTTGGGGACTAGCGGGAGGACAAGAGCAGTTCTTC.

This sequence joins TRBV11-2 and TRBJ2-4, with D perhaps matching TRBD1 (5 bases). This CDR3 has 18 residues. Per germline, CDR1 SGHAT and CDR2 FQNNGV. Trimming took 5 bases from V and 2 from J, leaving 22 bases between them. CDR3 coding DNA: TGTGCCAGCAGCACTAAACCTCGTAGTGCAGGGACCAAAAACATTCAGTACTTC. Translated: CASSTKPRSAGTKNIQYF. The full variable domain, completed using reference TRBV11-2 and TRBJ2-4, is EAGVAQSPRYKIIEKRQSVAFWCNPISGHATLYWYQQILGQGPKLLIQFQNNGVVDDSQLPKDRFSAERLKGVDSTLKIQPAKLEDSAVYLCASSTKPRSAGTKNIQYFGAGTRLSVL.

The CDR3 bases are TGTGCCAGCAGTGAATCAGGTAGCGGGAGGCCCTACGAGCAGTACTTC. This codes for CASSESGSGRPYEQYF. The chain links TRBV2 to TRBJ2-7, with 10 bases lining up with TRBD2. Trimming at V came to 2 bases and at J to 2 bases, leaving 6 bases not matched to a gene. The CDR3 extends over 16 amino acids. Germline V lookup: CDR1 SNHLY, CDR2 FYNNEI.

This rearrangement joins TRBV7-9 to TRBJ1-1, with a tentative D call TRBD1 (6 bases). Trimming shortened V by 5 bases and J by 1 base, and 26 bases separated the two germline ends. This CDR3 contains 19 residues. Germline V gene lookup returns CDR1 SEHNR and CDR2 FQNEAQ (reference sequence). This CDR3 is CASSPSTGFRSGGNTEAFF. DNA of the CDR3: TGTGCCAGCAGCCCTTCGACAGGTTTCCGATCTGGGGGGAACACTGAAGCTTTCTTT.

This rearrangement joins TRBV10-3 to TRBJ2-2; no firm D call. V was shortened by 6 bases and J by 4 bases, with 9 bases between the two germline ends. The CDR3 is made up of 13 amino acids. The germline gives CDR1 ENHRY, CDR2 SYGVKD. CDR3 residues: CAISRLSTGELFF. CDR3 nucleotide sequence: TGTGCCATCAGCCGACTGTCCACCGGGGAGCTGTTTTTT.

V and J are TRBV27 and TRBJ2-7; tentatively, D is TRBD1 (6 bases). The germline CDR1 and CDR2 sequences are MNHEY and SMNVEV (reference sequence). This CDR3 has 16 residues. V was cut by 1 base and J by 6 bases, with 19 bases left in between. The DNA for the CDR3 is TGTGCCAGCAGTTTATTCCCGGGACACCTGGATGTCGAGCAGTACTTC. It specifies CASSLFPGHLDVEQYF.

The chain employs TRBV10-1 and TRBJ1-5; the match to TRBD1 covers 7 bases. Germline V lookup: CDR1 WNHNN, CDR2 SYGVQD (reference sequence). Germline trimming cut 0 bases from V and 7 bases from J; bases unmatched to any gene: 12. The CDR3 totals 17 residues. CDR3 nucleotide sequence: TGCGCCAGCAGTGAGTCAATTATGGGACAGTTGTGCCAGCCCCAGCATTTT. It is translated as CASSESIMGQLCQPQHF.

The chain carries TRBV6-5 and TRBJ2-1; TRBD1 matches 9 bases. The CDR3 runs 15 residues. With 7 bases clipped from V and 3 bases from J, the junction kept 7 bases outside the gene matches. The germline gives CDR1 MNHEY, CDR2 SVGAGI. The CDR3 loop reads CASKRDREIYNEQFF. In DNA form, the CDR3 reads TGTGCCAGCAAGAGGGACAGGGAGATCTACAATGAGCAGTTCTTC.

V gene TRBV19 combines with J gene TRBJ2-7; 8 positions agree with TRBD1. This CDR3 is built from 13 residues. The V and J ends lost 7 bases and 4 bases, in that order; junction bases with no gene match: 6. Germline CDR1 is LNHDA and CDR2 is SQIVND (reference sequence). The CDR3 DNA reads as TGTGCCAGTACCACCACAGGGGGGTACGAGCAGTACTTC. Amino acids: CASTTTGGYEQYF.

The CDR3 region is CASSAWDRSDEQFF. The CDR3 bases are TGTGCCAGCAGCGCGTGGGACAGGTCGGATGAGCAGTTCTTC. The chain is built from TRBV9 and TRBJ2-1; TRBD1 matches 8 bases. The ends lost 3 bases at V and 8 bases at J; junction bases unmatched: 7. Per the germline V gene, CDR1 is SGDLS and CDR2 is YYNGEE. The CDR3 has 14 residues.

CDR3 sequence: CASSAQQGEETQYF. The CDR3 DNA reads TGTGCCAGCAGCGCCCAACAGGGAGAAGAGACCCAGTACTTC. The chain joins TRBV6-5 to TRBJ2-5, with D maybe TRBD1 (6 bases). Trimming left V 6 bases short and J 3 bases short, with 14 bases between. CDR1 is MNHEY, CDR2 SVGAGI, per germline. The CDR3 covers 14 residues.

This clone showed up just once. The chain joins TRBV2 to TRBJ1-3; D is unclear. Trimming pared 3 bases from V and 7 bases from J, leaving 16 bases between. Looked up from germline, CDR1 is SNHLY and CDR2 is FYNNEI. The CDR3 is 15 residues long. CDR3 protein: CASSDLDNLLNTIYF. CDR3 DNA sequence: TGTGCCAGCAGTGACTTAGACAACCTCTTGAACACCATATATTTT.

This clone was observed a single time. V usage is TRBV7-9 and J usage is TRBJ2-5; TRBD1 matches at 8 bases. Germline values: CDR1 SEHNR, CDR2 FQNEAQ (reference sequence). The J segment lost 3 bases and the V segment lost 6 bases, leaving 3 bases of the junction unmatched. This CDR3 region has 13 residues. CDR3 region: CASRKTGEETQYF. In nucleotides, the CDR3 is TGTGCCAGCAGAAAGACAGGGGAAGAGACCCAGTACTTC. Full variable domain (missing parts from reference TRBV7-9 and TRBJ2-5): DTGVSQNPRHKITKRGQNVTFRCDPISEHNRLYWYRQTLGQGPEFLTYFQNEAQLEKSRLLSDRFSAERPKGSFSTLEIQRTEQGDSAMYLCASRKTGEETQYFGPGTRLLVL.